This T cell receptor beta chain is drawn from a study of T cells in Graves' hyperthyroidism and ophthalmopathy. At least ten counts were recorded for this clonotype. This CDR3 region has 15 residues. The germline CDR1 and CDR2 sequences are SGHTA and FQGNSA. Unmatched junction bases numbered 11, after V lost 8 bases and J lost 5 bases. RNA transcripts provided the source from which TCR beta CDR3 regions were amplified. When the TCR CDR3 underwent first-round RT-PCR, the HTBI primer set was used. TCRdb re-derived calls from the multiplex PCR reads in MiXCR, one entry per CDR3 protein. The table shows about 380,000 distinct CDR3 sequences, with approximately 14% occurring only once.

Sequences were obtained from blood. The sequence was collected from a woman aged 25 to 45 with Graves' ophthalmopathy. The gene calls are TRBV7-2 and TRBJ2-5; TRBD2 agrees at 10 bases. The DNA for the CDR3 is TGTGCCAGCGTAACCTTAGCGGGGGGAGGGGAGACCCAGTACTTC. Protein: CASVTLAGGGETQYF. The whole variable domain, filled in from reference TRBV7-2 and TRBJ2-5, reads GAGVSQSPSNKVTEKGKDVELRCDPISGHTALYWYRQSLGQGLEFLIYFQGNSAPDKSGLPSDRFSAERTGGSVSTLTIQRTQQEDSAVYLCASVTLAGGGETQYFGPGTRLLVL.